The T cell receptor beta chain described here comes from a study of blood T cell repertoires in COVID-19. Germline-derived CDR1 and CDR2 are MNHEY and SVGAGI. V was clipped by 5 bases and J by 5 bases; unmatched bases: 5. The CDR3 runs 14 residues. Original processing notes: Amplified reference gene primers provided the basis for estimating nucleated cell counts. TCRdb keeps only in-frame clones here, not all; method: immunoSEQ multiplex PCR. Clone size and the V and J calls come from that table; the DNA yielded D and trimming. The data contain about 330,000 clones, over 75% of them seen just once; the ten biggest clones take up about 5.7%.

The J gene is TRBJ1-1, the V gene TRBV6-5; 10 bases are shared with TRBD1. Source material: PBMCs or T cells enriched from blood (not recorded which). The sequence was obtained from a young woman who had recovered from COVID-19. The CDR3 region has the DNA TGTGCCAGCAGTCGAGGGACAGGGGATACTGAAGCTTTCTTT. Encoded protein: CASSRGTGDTEAFF.